Below are 31 T cell receptor beta chains sequenced from a single sample in a study of shared clonotypes between healthy human individuals. Generated by immunoSEQ multiplex PCR, the TCRdb table keeps only in-frame clones and is missing some. Counted here are around 2.5 million clones, roughly 93% occurring once; the ten biggest clones make up roughly 0.36%. Sequences were obtained from naive CD4+ T cells from PBMCs. Subset in this sample: CD45RA+ positively selected. These TCRs come from a man aged 18 to 30 in good health. Some clones in this sample may be carry-over from other donors' samples.

V and J are TRBV5-5 and TRBJ2-7; perhaps TRBD1 as D (5 bases). The CDR3 has 15 residues. Germline CDR1 is SGHKS and CDR2 is YYEKEE (reference sequence). Trimming shortened V by 1 base and J by 5 bases, and 16 bases separated the two germline ends. CDR3 nucleotide sequence: TGTGCCAGCAGCTTGCTGGTGGGGCGGTCGGACGAGCAGTACTTC. Translated, it gives CASSLLVGRSDEQYF.

This clone showed up just once. CDR3: CASSLGWGGEAKNIQYF. CDR3 DNA sequence: TGTGCCAGCAGCTTAGGATGGGGCGGCGAAGCCAAAAACATTCAGTACTTC. V is TRBV7-9 and J is TRBJ2-4; TRBD1 might be the D (5 bases). The germline gives CDR1 SEHNR, CDR2 FQNEAQ (reference sequence). This CDR3 is built from 17 residues. The V end was cut by 1 base, the J end by 0 bases, with 13 bases between.

This chain links TRBV5-1 with TRBJ2-3; the D is unclear. This CDR3 is 15 amino acids long. Trimming pared 4 bases from V and 0 bases from J, leaving 12 bases between. Per the germline V gene, CDR1 is SGHRS and CDR2 is YFSETQ. CDR3 amino acids: CASSPDLGSTDTQYF. CDR3 DNA sequence: TGCGCCAGCAGCCCAGATTTGGGAAGCACAGATACGCAGTATTTT.

The chain couples TRBV5-4 to TRBJ2-3; D is unresolved. The ends were cut back, 4 bases at V and 4 bases at J, with 13 bases in the middle. Germline-derived CDR1 and CDR2 are SGHNT and YYREEE (reference sequence). This CDR3 spans 14 amino acids. The CDR3 reads CASSLLQIPDTQYF. In nucleotides, the CDR3 is TGTGCCAGCAGCCTCCTTCAAATCCCAGATACGCAGTATTTT.

The rearrangement joins TRBV5-1 to TRBJ1-1, with D maybe TRBD1 (5 bases). Germline CDR1 is SGHRS and CDR2 is YFSETQ. Trimming shortened V by 0 bases and J by 1 base, and 16 bases separated the two germline ends. CDR3 length: 17 amino acids. The DNA of the CDR3 is TGCGCCAGCAGCTTGGGGCCTTCTGGGGGTCCGAACACTGAAGCTTTCTTT. This codes for CASSLGPSGGPNTEAFF.

This clone was recorded a few times. This sequence joins TRBV28 and TRBJ1-5; D unresolved. Germline CDR1 is MDHEN and CDR2 is SYDVKM. This CDR3 has 12 amino acids. Trimming stripped 0 bases from V and 7 bases from J, with 4 bases between. Here the CDR3 reads CASSLWTQPQHF. The CDR3 nucleotides are TGTGCCAGCAGTTTATGGACCCAGCCCCAGCATTTT.

This chain links TRBV4-2 with TRBJ2-7; possibly TRBD2 for D (6 bases). CDR1 is LGHNA and CDR2 is YNFKEQ in the germline V gene. V was pared by 1 base and J by 4 bases, with 14 bases between. The CDR3 is made up of 15 amino acids. This CDR3 is CASSQVQGGLYEQYF. The CDR3 nucleotides read TGTGCCAGCAGCCAAGTGCAGGGAGGCCTGTACGAGCAGTACTTC.

The chain carries TRBV14 and TRBJ2-7; D may be TRBD1 (5 bases). Trimming left V 1 base short and J 0 bases short, with 13 bases between. Germline assignment: CDR1 SGHDN and CDR2 FVKESK. This CDR3 spans 16 amino acids. The CDR3 loop is CASSQVDSLYSYEQYF. The CDR3 coding sequence is TGTGCCAGCAGCCAAGTTGACAGCTTATACTCCTACGAGCAGTACTTC.

The chain links TRBV28 to TRBJ1-6; TRBD1 might be the D (5 bases). V was shortened by 2 bases and J by 8 bases, with 16 bases between the two germline ends. The CDR3 loop spans 16 amino acids. From germline, CDR1 is MDHEN and CDR2 SYDVKM. This chain's CDR3 is CASSLLVGRGDSPLHF. CDR3 nucleotides: TGTGCCAGCAGTTTACTGGTTGGGAGGGGCGATTCACCCCTCCACTTT. The full variable domain, rest sourced from reference TRBV28 and TRBJ1-6, is DVKVTQSSRYLVKRTGEKVFLECVQDMDHENMFWYRQDPGLGLRLIYFSYDVKMKEKGDIPEGYSVSREKKERFSLILESASTNQTSMYLCASSLLVGRGDSPLHFGNGTRLTVT.

This rearrangement joins TRBV6-1 to TRBJ2-1; 10 bases align to TRBD2. CDR1 and CDR2 from the germline V gene are MNHNS and SASEGT. This CDR3 spans 15 amino acids. The V gene end was trimmed by 8 bases and the J gene end by 6 bases; junction bases not matched to a gene: 10. The CDR3 region is CASGGVAGGSNEQFF. The DNA of the CDR3 is TGTGCCAGCGGGGGGGTAGCGGGAGGCTCCAATGAGCAGTTCTTC.

The chain uses TRBV9 and TRBJ1-1, with D hard to call. Deletions cut 4 bases from V and 0 bases from J, with 10 bases between. This CDR3 comprises 14 residues. From germline, CDR1 is SGDLS and CDR2 YYNGEE. This chain's CDR3 is CASSPISLNTEAFF. As DNA, the CDR3 is TGTGCCAGCAGCCCCATCTCCCTGAACACTGAAGCTTTCTTT.

The J gene is TRBJ2-1, the V gene TRBV5-1; D is ambiguous. Germline V lookup: CDR1 SGHRS, CDR2 YFSETQ. CDR3 length: 12 residues. The V end lost 4 bases, the J end lost 10 bases, and 12 bases lay between the germline ends. The CDR3, as DNA: TGCGCCAGCAGCCAGGACGTACGAGAGCAGTTCTTC. Protein product: CASSQDVREQFF.

A word on this clone: This CDR3 is also generated by other DNA sequences in the sample. The rearrangement links TRBV5-1 to TRBJ1-2, with D possibly matching TRBD1 (5 bases). This CDR3 contains 14 residues. Germline V gene sequence: CDR1 SGHRS, CDR2 YFSETQ. Deletions cut 0 bases from V and 1 base from J, with 7 bases between. The CDR3 DNA reads TGCGCCAGCAGCTTGGTCGACAGTAACTATGGCTACACCTTC. As protein: CASSLVDSNYGYTF. Looking up the rest from reference TRBV5-1 and TRBJ1-2 gives the full variable domain: KAGVTQTPRYLIKTRGQQVTLSCSPISGHRSVSWYQQTPGQGLQFLFEYFSETQRNKGNFPGRFSGRQFSNSRSEMNVSTLELGDSALYLCASSLVDSNYGYTFGSGTRLTVV.

The chain joins TRBV6-1 to TRBJ2-7; TRBD2 matches 9 bases. Germline values: CDR1 MNHNS, CDR2 SASEGT. After removal of 4 bases from V and 6 bases from J, the junction contained 16 bases not matched to a gene. The CDR3 is 17 amino acids. The CDR3 is CASSGQFAGGPWGEQYF. CDR3 nucleotide sequence: TGTGCCAGCAGTGGTCAGTTTGCGGGAGGGCCTTGGGGCGAGCAGTACTTC.

This chain links TRBV5-1 with TRBJ2-1; 8 bases map to TRBD2. The CDR3 loop spans 15 amino acids. CDR1 is SGHRS and CDR2 is YFSETQ in the germline V gene. V was pared by 3 bases and J by 5 bases, with 7 bases of the junction left unmatched. The CDR3 spells CASSWSGSGDNEQFF. CDR3 in DNA: TGCGCCAGCAGCTGGAGTGGTAGCGGGGACAATGAGCAGTTCTTC.

The chain has TRBV6-1 and TRBJ1-4; 7 bases map to TRBD1. CDR1 is MNHNS and CDR2 is SASEGT in the germline V gene. The trim removed 7 bases at V and 6 bases at J, leaving 11 bases unmatched. The CDR3 loop spans 15 amino acids. The DNA for the CDR3 is TGTGCCAGCACCGGATGGAGGGGGCGGGATGAAAAACTGTTTTTT. This gives the protein CASTGWRGRDEKLFF.

In regard to this clone: Other DNA sequences in the same sample also yield this CDR3. The chain has TRBV5-1 and TRBJ1-5; D perhaps matches TRBD1 (6 bases). V lost 1 base and J lost 4, with 6 bases in between. Looked up from germline, CDR1 is SGHRS and CDR2 is YFSETQ. The CDR3 extends over 13 amino acids. CDR3 in amino acids: CASSLQGNQPQHF. The CDR3 bases are TGCGCCAGCAGCTTGCAGGGGAATCAGCCCCAGCATTTT.

The chain recombines TRBV7-9 with TRBJ2-2; perhaps TRBD1 as D (5 bases). Deletions cut 6 bases from V and 4 bases from J, with 12 bases between. The CDR3 spans 14 residues. Germline lookup yields CDR1 SEHNR and CDR2 FQNEAQ (reference sequence). As DNA, the CDR3 is TGTGCCAGCAGTATAAGGGGAAGCACCGGGGAGCTGTTTTTT. This encodes CASSIRGSTGELFF.

The rearrangement uses TRBV5-4 and TRBJ2-1; TRBD2 matches 8 bases. This CDR3 has 17 amino acids. V dropped 1 base and J dropped 0; count of bases not matched to a gene: 6. Germline CDR1 and CDR2: SGHNT and YYREEE (reference sequence). CDR3 nucleotides: TGTGCCAGCAGCTTGAGGACCAGCGGGAGCTCCTACAATGAGCAGTTCTTC. It translates to CASSLRTSGSSYNEQFF.

The chain couples TRBV28 to TRBJ2-7; 12 nucleotides match TRBD1. CDR1 is MDHEN and CDR2 is SYDVKM in the germline V gene. V lost 7 bases, J lost 7 bases, and 8 bases stayed unmatched. The length of the CDR3 is 14 residues. The CDR3 region has the DNA TGTGCCAGCATGACGGGACAGGGGGCGTGGGAGCAGTACTTC. Its protein is CASMTGQGAWEQYF.

The rearrangement joins TRBV28 to TRBJ2-1; D call uncertain. The CDR3 runs 11 residues. With 6 bases removed from V and 9 bases from J, the gap between germline ends came to 9 bases. Germline values: CDR1 MDHEN, CDR2 SYDVKM. Here the CDR3 reads CASSQRAEQFF. In DNA form, the CDR3 reads TGTGCCAGCAGCCAAAGGGCTGAGCAGTTCTTC.

The chain recombines TRBV7-2 with TRBJ2-7; 8 bases fit TRBD1. CDR3 length equals 15 residues. Germline trimming cut 5 bases from V and 0 bases from J; bases unmatched to any gene: 6. CDR1 SGHTA and CDR2 FQGNSA come from the germline V gene. The DNA of the CDR3 is TGTGCCAGCAGCCCCTCGACAGGGGTCTCCTACGAGCAGTACTTC. This encodes CASSPSTGVSYEQYF. The full variable domain, completed using reference TRBV7-2 and TRBJ2-7, is GAGVSQSPSNKVTEKGKDVELRCDPISGHTALYWYRQSLGQGLEFLIYFQGNSAPDKSGLPSDRFSAERTGGSVSTLTIQRTQQEDSAVYLCASSPSTGVSYEQYFGPGTRLTVT.

This chain uses TRBV27 with TRBJ2-2, with TRBD1 matching over 7 bases. Germline lookup yields CDR1 MNHEY and CDR2 SMNVEV (reference sequence). Losses at the gene ends were 7 bases for V and 2 bases for J; bases not matched to a gene: 10. CDR3 size: 16 residues. This CDR3 reads CASNSHDRANTGELFF. The CDR3, as DNA: TGTGCCAGCAATTCACACGACAGGGCTAACACCGGGGAGCTGTTTTTT.

CDR3 region: CATSMEGGPYEQYF. The DNA for the CDR3 is TGTGCCACCAGCATGGAGGGAGGTCCCTACGAGCAGTACTTC. This chain connects TRBV15 to TRBJ2-7, with a weak D call TRBD2 (6 bases). Germline V gene lookup returns CDR1 LNHNV and CDR2 YYDKDF (reference sequence). The CDR3 sequence is 14 residues long. Trimming removed 4 bases from V and 2 bases from J, with 12 bases in between.

In this sample, this clone turned up a few times. The chain has TRBV2 and TRBJ1-1, with D uncertain. The length of the CDR3 is 13 residues. V was pared by 3 bases and J by 6 bases, with 11 bases between. From germline, CDR1 is SNHLY and CDR2 FYNNEI. The CDR3 here is CASSERERAEAFF. CDR3 nucleotides: TGTGCCAGCAGTGAGAGGGAGAGGGCTGAAGCTTTCTTT. Variable domain in full (rest from reference TRBV2 and TRBJ1-1): EPEVTQTPSHQVTQMGQEVILRCVPISNHLYFYWYRQILGQKVEFLVSFYNNEISEKSEIFDDQFSVERPDGSNFTLKIRSTKLEDSAMYFCASSERERAEAFFGQGTRLTVV.

This chain uses TRBV14 with TRBJ1-1, with 12 bases lining up with TRBD1. CDR1 SGHDN and CDR2 FVKESK come from the germline V gene. After removal of 7 bases from V and 4 bases from J, the junction contained 7 bases not matched to a gene. The CDR3 loop spans 15 amino acids. This chain's CDR3 is CASIRGTGGFTEAFF. The CDR3 DNA follows: TGTGCCAGCATCCGCGGGACAGGGGGCTTCACTGAAGCTTTCTTT.

V gene TRBV5-1 combines with J gene TRBJ1-1; maybe TRBD1 (6 bases). The CDR3 is made up of 15 amino acids. In germline, CDR1 is SGHRS, CDR2 YFSETQ. V gave up 0 bases and J gave up 5 bases, with 14 bases separating them. Here the CDR3 DNA reads TGCGCCAGCAGCTTGGCACAGGGCTTGGGGACTGAAGCTTTCTTT. This codes for CASSLAQGLGTEAFF.

The rearrangement joins TRBV2 to TRBJ1-1, with no clear D. This CDR3 is 14 amino acids long. V shed 4 bases and J shed 1 base, with 10 bases lying between them. CDR1 is SNHLY, CDR2 FYNNEI, per germline. The CDR3 region is CASSVYRANTEAFF. The CDR3, as DNA: TGTGCCAGCAGTGTTTACAGAGCGAACACTGAAGCTTTCTTT.

This chain joins TRBV19 and TRBJ2-2; 7 nucleotides line up with TRBD1. This CDR3 has 17 residues. Germline CDR1 is LNHDA and CDR2 is SQIVND (reference sequence). V lost 7 bases and J lost 4; bases outside the gene matches: 15. CDR3 sequence (DNA): TGTGCCAGTACCTTAAGTCAGGGGGTTGGTGTCACCGGGGAGCTGTTTTTT. Protein sequence: CASTLSQGVGVTGELFF.

The rearrangement uses TRBV11-2 and TRBJ1-5; TRBD1 matches at 7 bases. The CDR3 is made up of 17 amino acids. Germline V gene lookup returns CDR1 SGHAT and CDR2 FQNNGV. Trimming removed 1 base from V and 4 bases from J; junction bases left unmatched: 10. The CDR3 reads CASSLGAQGTRNQPQHF. The CDR3 nucleotides read TGTGCCAGCAGCTTAGGGGCACAGGGGACGAGAAATCAGCCCCAGCATTTT.

V gene TRBV6-1 combines with J gene TRBJ1-1; D gene ambiguous. Trimming left V 6 bases short and J 3 bases short, with 8 bases between. From germline, CDR1 is MNHNS and CDR2 SASEGT. This CDR3 region has 12 residues. CDR3 region: CASREYDTEAFF. The DNA of the CDR3 is TGTGCCAGCAGGGAATATGACACTGAAGCTTTCTTT.